This T cell receptor beta chain emerged from a study of T cells in Graves' hyperthyroidism and ophthalmopathy. The CDR3 consists of 15 residues. V was pared by 2 bases and J by 1 base, with 9 bases between. Germline-derived CDR1 and CDR2 are MNHEY and SVGEGT. Pregnant or lactating patients were excluded, as were those with uncontrolled infection or other autoimmune disease. Findings of the study overall: Researchers found most expanded thyroid clonotypes above 0.001 in blood as well. Ophthalmopathy was separated from stable hyperthyroidism by a 13 V-J model.

From RNA transcripts, TCR beta CDR3 regions were amplified. The HTBI primer set served for first-round RT-PCR of the TCR CDR3. Using its own MiXCR run on the multiplex PCR reads, TCRdb lists one record per CDR3 protein. The sample yields under 800,000 distinct CDR3 sequences, 14% seen once. Remarks on this clonotype: What it binds is unknown.

The sample comprised blood. This receptor was taken from a woman aged 18-29 years with Graves' hyperthyroidism. The chain has TRBV6-2 or TRBV6-3 and TRBJ1-5; D gene ambiguous. For the CDR3, the DNA is TGTGCCAGCAGTTACGACCGGGCCAGCAATCAGCCCCAGCATTTT. The encoded protein is CASSYDRASNQPQHF.